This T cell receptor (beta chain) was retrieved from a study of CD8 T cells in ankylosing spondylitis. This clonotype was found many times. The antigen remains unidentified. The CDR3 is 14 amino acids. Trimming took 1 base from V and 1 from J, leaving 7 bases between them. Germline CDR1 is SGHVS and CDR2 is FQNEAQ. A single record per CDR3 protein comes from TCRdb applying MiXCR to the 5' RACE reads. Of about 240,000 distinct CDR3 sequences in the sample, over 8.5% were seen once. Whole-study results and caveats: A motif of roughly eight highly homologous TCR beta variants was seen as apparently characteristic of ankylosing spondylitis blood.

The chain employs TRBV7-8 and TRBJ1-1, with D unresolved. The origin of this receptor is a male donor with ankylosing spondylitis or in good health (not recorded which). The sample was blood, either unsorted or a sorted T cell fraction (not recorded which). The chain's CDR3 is CASSLGLENTEAFF. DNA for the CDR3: TGTGCCAGCAGCTTAGGGTTGGAGAACACTGAAGCTTTCTTT.